This is a list of T cell receptor beta chains from one sample in a study of CXCR3-negative and CXCR3-positive naive CD8 T cells. TCRdb re-called the 5' RACE reads and shows each CDR3 protein once, DNA omitted. The specimen's table records around 50,000 distinct CDR3 sequences. Sequenced material: naive CXCR3- CD8+ T cells from blood. These receptors originate from a human donor in good health. Some clones in this sample may be carry-over from other donors' samples. CDR3s include the opening cysteine and the closing phenylalanine or tryptophan. Some rows mark clone size as missing; the rest say once, few, many or name a class of expanded clone.

j_gene: TRBJ1-1; v_gene: TRBV9; abundance: .; CDR3aa: CASSLLLGVNTEAFF
j_gene: TRBJ2-1; v_gene: TRBV29-1; abundance: .; CDR3aa: CSSVSYNEQFF
j_gene: TRBJ1-1; v_gene: TRBV30; abundance: .; CDR3aa: CAWSETGRGNTEAFF
j_gene: TRBJ2-1; v_gene: TRBV9; abundance: .; CDR3aa: CASSAGQGSYNEQFF
j_gene: TRBJ1-6; v_gene: TRBV13; abundance: .; CDR3aa: CASSLRTGRSPLHF
j_gene: TRBJ2-7; v_gene: TRBV12-3/TRBV12-4; abundance: .; CDR3aa: CASSLGGAPTYEQYF
j_gene: TRBJ2-1; v_gene: TRBV5-1; abundance: .; CDR3aa: CASSSRGQGGNEQFF
j_gene: TRBJ2-2; v_gene: TRBV7-9; abundance: .; CDR3aa: CASSLSPGDTGELFF
j_gene: TRBJ2-5; v_gene: TRBV28; abundance: .; CDR3aa: CATKTFDQTQYF
j_gene: TRBJ1-6; v_gene: TRBV7-9; abundance: .; CDR3aa: CASSLLNSPLHF
j_gene: TRBJ1-1; v_gene: TRBV29-1; abundance: .; CDR3aa: CSVVQGLNTEAFF
j_gene: TRBJ1-1; v_gene: TRBV20-1; abundance: .; CDR3aa: CSADPLGHMNTEAFF
j_gene: TRBJ2-7; v_gene: TRBV6-1; abundance: .; CDR3aa: CASRAEAELTYEQYF
j_gene: TRBJ2-7; v_gene: TRBV28; abundance: .; CDR3aa: CASSLWGLVSYEQYF
j_gene: TRBJ1-1; v_gene: TRBV10-3; abundance: .; CDR3aa: CAISEIDLETRTLEAFF
j_gene: TRBJ2-3; v_gene: TRBV29-1; abundance: .; CDR3aa: CSVAGLQAADTQYF
j_gene: TRBJ1-2; v_gene: TRBV5-1; abundance: .; CDR3aa: CASSLAGALDGYTF
j_gene: TRBJ2-3; v_gene: TRBV7-3; abundance: .; CDR3aa: CASSLGTTPSDTQYF
j_gene: TRBJ2-7; v_gene: TRBV7-9; abundance: .; CDR3aa: CASSLGQGQDEQYF
j_gene: TRBJ1-1; v_gene: TRBV29-1; abundance: .; CDR3aa: CSVEGNGPEAFF
j_gene: TRBJ2-7; v_gene: TRBV5-5; abundance: .; CDR3aa: CASSWDGGSYEQYF
j_gene: TRBJ2-7; v_gene: TRBV25-1; abundance: .; CDR3aa: CASSEFWQPTYEQYF
j_gene: TRBJ2-7; v_gene: TRBV7-8; abundance: .; CDR3aa: CASSTIGTGWGQYF
j_gene: TRBJ2-7; v_gene: TRBV28; abundance: .; CDR3aa: CASSFVRSSYEQYF
j_gene: TRBJ2-1; v_gene: TRBV12-3/TRBV12-4; abundance: .; CDR3aa: CASSPSGGRGYIEQFF
j_gene: TRBJ1-5; v_gene: TRBV20-1; abundance: .; CDR3aa: CSASGGESHQPQHF
j_gene: TRBJ2-4; v_gene: TRBV28; abundance: medium-sized; CDR3aa: CASSLPGTKNIQYF
j_gene: TRBJ2-1; v_gene: TRBV12-3/TRBV12-4; abundance: .; CDR3aa: CASSTGLAIIEQFF
j_gene: TRBJ1-1; v_gene: TRBV5-5; abundance: .; CDR3aa: CASSLTGNTEAFF
j_gene: TRBJ2-1; v_gene: TRBV3-1; abundance: .; CDR3aa: CASSQEGGDRDYEQFF
j_gene: TRBJ2-7; v_gene: TRBV6-6; abundance: .; CDR3aa: CASSYDTEGDPYEQYF
j_gene: TRBJ2-1; v_gene: TRBV28; abundance: .; CDR3aa: CASSYSRGVNNEQFF
j_gene: TRBJ2-1; v_gene: TRBV9; abundance: .; CDR3aa: CASSLEGGSYNEQFF
j_gene: TRBJ2-2; v_gene: TRBV14; abundance: .; CDR3aa: CASRDFPNTGELFF
j_gene: TRBJ2-7; v_gene: TRBV6-2/TRBV6-3; abundance: .; CDR3aa: CASSYKAAMQYF
j_gene: TRBJ2-1; v_gene: TRBV7-8; abundance: .; CDR3aa: CASSLGSQQGPYNEQFF
j_gene: TRBJ1-1; v_gene: TRBV4-3; abundance: .; CDR3aa: CASSRGDSGVRGTEAFF
j_gene: TRBJ2-5; v_gene: TRBV6-5; abundance: .; CDR3aa: CASTSGTQPRGQETQYF
j_gene: TRBJ2-2; v_gene: TRBV28; abundance: .; CDR3aa: CASSFRGRASGELFF
j_gene: TRBJ2-2; v_gene: TRBV6-6; abundance: .; CDR3aa: CATAGLAGVDTGELFF
j_gene: TRBJ2-5; v_gene: TRBV7-2; abundance: .; CDR3aa: CASSLVYRELETQYF
j_gene: TRBJ2-1; v_gene: TRBV28; abundance: .; CDR3aa: CASSSPGLSAFF
j_gene: TRBJ2-2; v_gene: TRBV6-4; abundance: .; CDR3aa: CASSEKGTGELFF
j_gene: TRBJ2-3; v_gene: TRBV7-7; abundance: .; CDR3aa: CASSPSGGAGDTQYF
j_gene: TRBJ2-7; v_gene: TRBV7-9; abundance: .; CDR3aa: CASSLEAGHDEQYF
j_gene: TRBJ2-1; v_gene: TRBV29-1; abundance: .; CDR3aa: CSVEYVTSGVDNEQFF
j_gene: TRBJ2-3; v_gene: TRBV20-1; abundance: .; CDR3aa: CSATSGTGGSTDTQYF
j_gene: TRBJ2-5; v_gene: TRBV20-1; abundance: .; CDR3aa: CSARTPGPQETQYF
j_gene: TRBJ1-1; v_gene: TRBV27; abundance: .; CDR3aa: CASSYLGEYTEAFF
j_gene: TRBJ2-1; v_gene: TRBV28; abundance: .; CDR3aa: CASSLASGGWGEQFF
j_gene: TRBJ2-3; v_gene: TRBV5-1; abundance: .; CDR3aa: CASSLTAGDTQYF
j_gene: TRBJ2-1; v_gene: TRBV29-1; abundance: .; CDR3aa: CSVLLYYNEQFF
j_gene: TRBJ1-4; v_gene: TRBV4-2; abundance: .; CDR3aa: CASSPGITGSGELFF
j_gene: TRBJ2-7; v_gene: TRBV12-3/TRBV12-4; abundance: .; CDR3aa: CASSHTYEQYF
j_gene: TRBJ2-3; v_gene: TRBV12-3/TRBV12-4; abundance: .; CDR3aa: CASRPPDSFSTDTQYF
j_gene: TRBJ2-7; v_gene: TRBV4-3; abundance: .; CDR3aa: CASSQDRYLDEQYF
j_gene: TRBJ2-1; v_gene: TRBV20-1; abundance: .; CDR3aa: CSAILPRDGGYNEQFF
j_gene: TRBJ2-7; v_gene: TRBV4-2; abundance: .; CDR3aa: CASSQETSGLYEQYF
j_gene: TRBJ2-7; v_gene: TRBV28; abundance: .; CDR3aa: CASSFQASGPSYEQYF
j_gene: TRBJ1-5; v_gene: TRBV28; abundance: .; CDR3aa: CASSPPSTGHQPQHF